Following are 11 T cell receptor beta chains from one sample sequenced in a study of OX40 agonist ivuxolimab in advanced cancers. The data were produced by immunoSEQ multiplex PCR, yet TCRdb's version contains in-frame clones alone and is incomplete. This table holds approximately 130,000 clones, approximately 94% found once. The sequencing used CD4+ or CD8+ T cells sorted from blood, collected in a trial of the OX40 agonist ivuxolimab. These TCRs come from an adult with an advanced solid tumor such as melanoma, head and neck, liver or kidney cancer.

The rearrangement links TRBV25-1 to TRBJ2-1, with 9 nucleotides matching TRBD2. The J segment lost 10 bases and the V segment lost 6 bases, leaving 10 bases of the junction unmatched. The CDR3 runs 14 residues. Germline CDR1 MGHDK, CDR2 SYGVNS. CDR3 DNA: TGTGCCAGCAGATGGGCTAGCGGGGCCGGGGAGCAGTTCTTC. Its protein product is CASRWASGAGEQFF.

The count of this clone is one. CDR3 sequence reads: CSVEISYEQYF. CDR3 sequence (DNA): TGCAGCGTTGAAATCTCCTACGAGCAGTACTTC. The rearrangement uses TRBV29-1 and TRBJ2-5, with unresolved D. The J call could be wrong; TRBJ2-7 is a better fit for the DNA end. This CDR3 has 11 residues. Germline V gives CDR1 SQVTM, CDR2 ANQGSEA.

In this sample, this clone turned up once. The rearrangement joins TRBV5-6 to TRBJ1-3; D is unclear. Germline V gene lookup returns CDR1 SGHDT and CDR2 YYEEEE. The CDR3 has 16 residues. Trimming removed 3 bases at V and 0 bases at J, with 13 bases between. The CDR3 DNA follows: TGTGCCAGCAGCTCGGGCCCAACCAGCTCTGGAAACACCATATATTTT. Amino acids: CASSSGPTSSGNTIYF.

The rearrangement uses TRBV6-5 and TRBJ1-5, with 9 bases aligning to TRBD1. Germline CDR1 is MNHEY and CDR2 is SVGAGI. The CDR3 is 13 residues long. V was pared by 5 bases and J by 7 bases, with 3 bases of the junction left unmatched. CDR3 coding DNA: TGTGCCAGCAGTCAGGACAGGGGACAGCCCCAGCATTTT. Translating gives CASSQDRGQPQHF.

The chain links TRBV19 to TRBJ1-2; a possible D gene is TRBD1 (6 bases). CDR1 is LNHDA, CDR2 SQIVND, per germline (reference sequence). The V and J ends lost 3 bases and 0 bases respectively, with 14 bases between them. There are 16 residues in the CDR3. This chain's CDR3 is CASSIGGALTNYGYTF. In DNA, the CDR3 is TGTGCCAGTAGTATCGGGGGGGCCCTCACTAACTATGGCTACACCTTC.

The V gene is TRBV27, the J gene TRBJ2-7, with TRBD1 matching over 9 bases. With 2 bases clipped from V and 2 bases from J, the junction kept 7 bases outside the gene matches. The CDR3 has 16 residues. The germline CDR1 and CDR2 sequences are MNHEY and SMNVEV (reference sequence). The CDR3 loop reads CASSLKGQGPPYEQYF. Here the CDR3 DNA reads TGTGCCAGCAGTTTAAAGGGACAGGGACCCCCCTACGAGCAGTACTTC.

This chain uses TRBV5-5 with TRBJ2-3; the match to TRBD2 covers 10 bases. The junction had 5 bases not matched to a gene; V was cut back by 4 bases and J by 0 bases. Per germline, CDR1 SGHKS and CDR2 YYEKEE (reference sequence). The CDR3 has 16 amino acids. The CDR3 nucleotides are TGTGCCAGCAGCGTCCGGACTAGCGGTAGCACAGATACGCAGTATTTT. Translated, it gives CASSVRTSGSTDTQYF.

The chain couples TRBV23-1 to TRBJ2-6; possibly TRBD1 for D (5 bases). TRBV23-1 is placed among ORFs of uncertain function. V lost 3 bases and J 11 bases, leaving 23 bases between the germline ends. The CDR3 length is 17 residues. The CDR3 loop is CASSQPHRFEWVYVLTF. DNA for the CDR3: TGCGCCAGCAGTCAGCCCCACAGGTTTGAGTGGGTCTACGTCCTGACTTTC.

J is TRBJ1-3 and V is TRBV6-6; 7 bases fit TRBD1. In germline, CDR1 is MNHNY, CDR2 SVGAGI (reference sequence). The V gene end was trimmed by 6 bases and the J gene end by 0 bases; junction bases not matched to a gene: 5. CDR3 size: 15 residues. This CDR3 is CASRGQLYSGNTIYF. CDR3 in DNA: TGTGCCAGCAGGGGACAGTTATACTCTGGAAACACCATATATTTT.

J is TRBJ1-1 and V is TRBV7-2, with D possibly being TRBD1 (5 bases). V was clipped by 5 bases and J by 5 bases, with 9 bases between them. Germline V CDR1 and CDR2: SGHTA, FQGNSA. The CDR3 spans 12 residues. CDR3 sequence: CASSKRGTEAFF. The CDR3 bases are TGTGCCAGCAGCAAGAGGGGAACTGAAGCTTTCTTT.

The chain employs TRBV27 and TRBJ1-2; the D is unclear. V was trimmed by 4 bases and J by 2 bases, leaving 8 bases between them. The CDR3 length is 13 residues. CDR1 is MNHEY and CDR2 is SMNVEV in the germline V gene (reference sequence). The CDR3 here is CASSYGQNYGYTF. In DNA form, the CDR3 reads TGTGCCAGCAGTTACGGGCAGAACTATGGCTACACCTTC.